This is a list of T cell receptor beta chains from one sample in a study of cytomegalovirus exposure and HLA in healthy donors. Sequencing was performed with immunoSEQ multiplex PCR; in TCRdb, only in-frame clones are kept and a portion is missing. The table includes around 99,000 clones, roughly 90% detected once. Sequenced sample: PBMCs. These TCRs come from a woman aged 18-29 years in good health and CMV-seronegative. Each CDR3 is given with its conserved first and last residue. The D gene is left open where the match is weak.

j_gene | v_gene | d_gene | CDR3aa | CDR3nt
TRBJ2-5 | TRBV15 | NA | CATSRDRSQETQYF | TGTGCCACCAGCAGAGATAGAAGCCAAGAGACCCAGTACTTC
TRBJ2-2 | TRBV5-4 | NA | CASSLAVAGTGELFF | TGTGCCAGCAGCTTGGCGGTTGCGGGCACCGGGGAGCTGTTTTTT
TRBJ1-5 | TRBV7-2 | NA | CASRPRSSSNQPQHF | TGTGCCAGCCGCCCCAGGTCAAGTAGCAATCAGCCCCAGCATTTT
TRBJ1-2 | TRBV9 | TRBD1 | CASSQTGNYGYTF | TGTGCCAGCAGCCAGACAGGGAACTATGGCTACACCTTC
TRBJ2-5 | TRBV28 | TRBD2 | CASVGIPRLAGPGAPYQETQYF | TGTGCCAGCGTCGGTATTCCGAGACTAGCGGGTCCGGGGGCTCCGTACCAAGAGACCCAGTACTTC
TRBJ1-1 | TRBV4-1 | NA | CASKGSTEAFF | TGCGCCAGCAAAGGGAGCACTGAAGCTTTCTTT
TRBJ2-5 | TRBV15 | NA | CATSRGQGSQETQYF | TGTGCCACCAGCAGAGGCCAAGGGAGCCAAGAGACCCAGTACTTC
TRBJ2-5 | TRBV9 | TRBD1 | CASSPGTAKTQYF | TGTGCCAGCAGCCCCGGGACAGCGAAGACCCAGTACTTC
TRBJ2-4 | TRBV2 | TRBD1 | CASSAGQGNIQYF | TGTGCCAGCAGTGCCGGACAGGGGAACATTCAGTACTTC
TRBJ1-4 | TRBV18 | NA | CASSPLGNEKLFF | TGTGCCAGCTCACCACTGGGCAATGAAAAACTGTTTTTT
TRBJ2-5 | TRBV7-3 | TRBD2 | CASSYGAASGGEETQYF | TGTGCCAGCAGCTATGGGGCGGCTAGCGGGGGGGAGGAGACCCAGTACTTC
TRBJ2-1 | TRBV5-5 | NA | CASSFFGDEQFF | TGTGCCAGCAGCTTTTTCGGGGATGAGCAGTTCTTC
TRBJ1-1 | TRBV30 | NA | CAWSTTVNTEAFF | TGTGCCTGGAGTACGACAGTGAACACTGAAGCTTTCTTT